The clone carrying this TCR beta chain was detected only a few times. Its antigen is still unknown. Via the markers CD45RO/CCR7/CD25/CD127/CD95/CD27, stem cell-like memory, regulatory, central memory and naive CD4+ cells were sorted. Expressed TCRB transcripts got sequenced, as all isolated RNA was reverse transcribed. The data were produced by immunoSEQ multiplex PCR, yet TCRdb's version contains in-frame clones alone and is incomplete. Found here are around 140,000 clones, around 9% of them singletons; the top ten hold 0.7% to 0.85%. The sample comes from a study of beta chain features in type 1 diabetes. About the research overall: Researchers looked at around 100 million sorted cells across all samples.

Study-level points and caveats: The study found that naive, central memory and Treg TCRB repertoires appeared more similar in patients than in healthy donors. People with Type 1 diabetes carried modestly yet significantly shorter TCRB CDR3s in all four CD4+ subsets. Type 1 diabetes patients showed fewer insertions and more deletions at VDJ junctions.

Germline CDR1 MDHEN, CDR2 SYDVKM. The CDR3 is 12 amino acids. J lost 3 bases, V lost 7 bases, and 1 base had no gene match. The sample comprised central memory CD4+ T cells from blood. The V call is TRBV28, the J call TRBJ2-7; 9 nucleotides line up with TRBD1. The clonotype originates from a young man with type 1 diabetes. The CDR3 region is CASTTGGYEQYF. CDR3 DNA: TGTGCCAGCACGACAGGGGGCTACGAGCAGTACTTC.